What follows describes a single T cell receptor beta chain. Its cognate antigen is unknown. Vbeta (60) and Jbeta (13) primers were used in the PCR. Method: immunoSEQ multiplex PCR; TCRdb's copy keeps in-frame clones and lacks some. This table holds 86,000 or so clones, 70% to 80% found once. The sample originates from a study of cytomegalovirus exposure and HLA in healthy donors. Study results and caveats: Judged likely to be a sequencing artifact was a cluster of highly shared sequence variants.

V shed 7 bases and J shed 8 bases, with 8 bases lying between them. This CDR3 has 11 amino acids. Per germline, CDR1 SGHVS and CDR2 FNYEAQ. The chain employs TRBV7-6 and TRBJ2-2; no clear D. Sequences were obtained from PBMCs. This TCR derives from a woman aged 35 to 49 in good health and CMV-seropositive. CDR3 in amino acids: CASTARGELFF. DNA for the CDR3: TGTGCCAGCACTGCGAGGGGGGAGCTGTTTTTT.